The clone carrying this TCR beta chain has a handful of counts. How the authors handled the data: Estimates of nucleated cell counts were drawn from the amplification of reference gene primers. Assay: immunoSEQ multiplex PCR; the TCRdb copy retains only in-frame clones and omits some. That table gives V, J and clone size, and the DNA gave D and trimming. Of approximately 38,000 clones listed, roughly 87% are singletons. These data are taken from a study of blood T cell repertoires in COVID-19. Across the study: COVID-19 samples from acute and convalescent phases originated in the United States, Italy and Spain.

The CDR3 runs 16 residues. The J segment lost 7 bases and the V segment lost 3 bases, leaving 11 bases of the junction unmatched. In germline, CDR1 is SGDLS, CDR2 YYNGEE. This chain uses TRBV9 with TRBJ2-2, with 8 nucleotides matching TRBD1. What was sequenced was peripheral blood. The sequence was collected from a human donor in a cohort sampled during active COVID-19. As DNA, the CDR3 is TGTGCCAGCAGCGCGTCAGGGGCCAGGGGGCACGGGGAGCTGTTTTTT. Its translation: CASSASGARGHGELFF.